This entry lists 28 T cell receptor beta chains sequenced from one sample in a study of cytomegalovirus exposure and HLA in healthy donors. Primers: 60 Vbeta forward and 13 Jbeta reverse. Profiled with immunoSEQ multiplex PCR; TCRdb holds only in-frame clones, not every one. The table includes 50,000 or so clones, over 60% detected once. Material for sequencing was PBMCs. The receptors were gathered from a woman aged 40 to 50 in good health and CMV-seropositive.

DNA of the CDR3: TGTGCCACCACCCGGGACAGGGGACGCGATGAGCAGTTCTTC. This gives the protein CATTRDRGRDEQFF. The chain uses TRBV10-3 and TRBJ2-1, with 10 nucleotides matching TRBD1. The germline gives CDR1 ENHRY, CDR2 SYGVKD. The V and J ends lost 10 bases and 8 bases, in that order; junction bases with no gene match: 11. The CDR3 runs 14 residues.

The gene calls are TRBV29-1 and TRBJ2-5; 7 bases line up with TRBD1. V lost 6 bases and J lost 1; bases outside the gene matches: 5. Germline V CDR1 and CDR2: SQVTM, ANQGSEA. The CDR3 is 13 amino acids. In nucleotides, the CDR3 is TGCAGCGTCGGCAGACAGGGCCAAGAGACCCAGTACTTC. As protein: CSVGRQGQETQYF.

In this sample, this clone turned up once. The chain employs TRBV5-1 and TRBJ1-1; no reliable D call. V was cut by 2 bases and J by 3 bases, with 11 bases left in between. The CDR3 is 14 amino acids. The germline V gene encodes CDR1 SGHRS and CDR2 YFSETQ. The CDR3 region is CASSFTNSYTEAFF. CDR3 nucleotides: TGCGCCAGCAGCTTCACCAACAGCTACACTGAAGCTTTCTTT. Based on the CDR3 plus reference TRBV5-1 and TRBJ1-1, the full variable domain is KAGVTQTPRYLIKTRGQQVTLSCSPISGHRSVSWYQQTPGQGLQFLFEYFSETQRNKGNFPGRFSGRQFSNSRSEMNVSTLELGDSALYLCASSFTNSYTEAFFGQGTRLTVV.

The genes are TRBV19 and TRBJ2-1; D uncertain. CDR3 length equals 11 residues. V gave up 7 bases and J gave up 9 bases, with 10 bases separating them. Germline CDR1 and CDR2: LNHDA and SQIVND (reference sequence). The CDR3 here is CASTFMAEQFF. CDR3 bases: TGTGCCAGTACCTTTATGGCTGAGCAGTTCTTC.

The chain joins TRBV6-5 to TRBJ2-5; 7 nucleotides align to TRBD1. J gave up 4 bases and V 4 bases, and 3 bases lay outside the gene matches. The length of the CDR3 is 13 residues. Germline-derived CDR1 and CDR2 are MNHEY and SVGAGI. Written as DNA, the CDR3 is TGTGCCAGCAGTTGGGACAGTACAGAGACCCAGTACTTC. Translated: CASSWDSTETQYF.

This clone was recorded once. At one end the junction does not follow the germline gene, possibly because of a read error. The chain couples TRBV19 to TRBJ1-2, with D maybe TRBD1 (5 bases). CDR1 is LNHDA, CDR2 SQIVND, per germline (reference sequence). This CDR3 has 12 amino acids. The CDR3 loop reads CASSSPGYVYTF. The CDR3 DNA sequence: TGTGCCAGTAGTTCCCCAGGGTATGTCTACACCTTC.

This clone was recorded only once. The CDR3 loop reads CASSQVEDRAVAAFF. CDR3 in DNA: TGCGCCAGCAGCCAAGTGGAAGACAGGGCAGTCGCAGCTTTCTTT. J is TRBJ1-1 and V is TRBV4-1, with 7 bases matching TRBD1. With 1 base clipped from V and 10 bases from J, the junction kept 12 bases outside the gene matches. Germline V lookup: CDR1 MGHRA, CDR2 YSYEKL. The CDR3 loop spans 15 amino acids.

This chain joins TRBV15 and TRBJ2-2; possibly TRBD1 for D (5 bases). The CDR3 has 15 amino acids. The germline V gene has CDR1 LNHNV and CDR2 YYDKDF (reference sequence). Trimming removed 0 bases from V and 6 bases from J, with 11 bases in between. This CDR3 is CATSRDGAGAGELFF. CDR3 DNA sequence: TGTGCCACCAGCAGAGATGGGGCAGGTGCCGGGGAGCTGTTTTTT.

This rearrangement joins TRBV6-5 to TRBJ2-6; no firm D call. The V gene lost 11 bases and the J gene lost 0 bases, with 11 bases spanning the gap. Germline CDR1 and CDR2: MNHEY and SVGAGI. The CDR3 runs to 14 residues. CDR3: CASSPYSGANVLTF. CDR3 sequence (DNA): TGTGCCTCGTCGCCCTACTCTGGGGCCAACGTCCTGACTTTC.

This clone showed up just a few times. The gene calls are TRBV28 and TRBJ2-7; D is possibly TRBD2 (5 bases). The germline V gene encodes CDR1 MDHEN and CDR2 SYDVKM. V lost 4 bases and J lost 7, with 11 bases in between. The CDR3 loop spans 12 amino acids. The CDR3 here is CASSWRRSEQYF. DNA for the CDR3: TGTGCCAGCAGTTGGAGGAGGAGTGAGCAGTACTTC.

In DNA, the CDR3 is TGTGCCAGCAGTTCCCTCTTCGGACAACTGAACACCGGGGAGCTGTTTTTT. It specifies CASSSLFGQLNTGELFF. The chain carries TRBV28 and TRBJ2-2; possibly TRBD1 for D (5 bases). CDR1 MDHEN and CDR2 SYDVKM come from the germline V gene. V gave up 4 bases and J gave up 1 base, with 16 bases separating them. The CDR3 runs to 17 residues.

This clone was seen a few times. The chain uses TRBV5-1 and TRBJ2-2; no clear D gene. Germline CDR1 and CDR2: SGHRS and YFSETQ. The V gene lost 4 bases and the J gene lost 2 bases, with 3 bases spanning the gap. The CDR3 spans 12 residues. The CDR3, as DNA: TGCGCCAGCAGCCAAAACACCGGGGAGCTGTTTTTT. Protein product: CASSQNTGELFF.

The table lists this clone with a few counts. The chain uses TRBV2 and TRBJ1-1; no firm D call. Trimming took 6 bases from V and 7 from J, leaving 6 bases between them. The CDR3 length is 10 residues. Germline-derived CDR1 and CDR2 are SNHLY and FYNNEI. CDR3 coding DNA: TGTGCCAGCAGGGTCGGTGAAGCTTTCTTT. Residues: CASRVGEAFF.

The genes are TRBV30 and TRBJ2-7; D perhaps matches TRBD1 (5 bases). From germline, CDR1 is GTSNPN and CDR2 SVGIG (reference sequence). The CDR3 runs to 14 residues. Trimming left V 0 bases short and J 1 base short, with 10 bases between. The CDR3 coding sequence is TGTGCCTGGAGTGTACAGTCAGGGTCCTACGAGCAGTACTTC. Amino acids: CAWSVQSGSYEQYF.

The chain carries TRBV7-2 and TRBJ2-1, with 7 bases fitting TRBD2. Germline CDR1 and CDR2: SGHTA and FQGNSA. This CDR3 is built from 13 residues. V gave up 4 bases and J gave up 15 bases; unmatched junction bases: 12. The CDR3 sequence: CASSSRRARGTFF. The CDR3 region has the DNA TGTGCCAGCAGCTCCCGACGGGCGCGGGGGACGTTCTTC.

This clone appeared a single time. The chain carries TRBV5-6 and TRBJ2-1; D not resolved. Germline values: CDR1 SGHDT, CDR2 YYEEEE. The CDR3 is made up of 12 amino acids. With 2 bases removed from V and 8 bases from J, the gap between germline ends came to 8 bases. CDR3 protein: CASSFQRDEQFF. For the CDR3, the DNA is TGTGCCAGCAGCTTTCAACGGGATGAGCAGTTCTTC.

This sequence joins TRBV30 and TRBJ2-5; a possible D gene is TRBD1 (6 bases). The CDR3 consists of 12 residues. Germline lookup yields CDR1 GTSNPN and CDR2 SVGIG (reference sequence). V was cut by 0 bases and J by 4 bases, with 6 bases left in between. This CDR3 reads CAWSVGGETQYF. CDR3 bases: TGTGCCTGGAGTGTAGGGGGAGAGACCCAGTACTTC.

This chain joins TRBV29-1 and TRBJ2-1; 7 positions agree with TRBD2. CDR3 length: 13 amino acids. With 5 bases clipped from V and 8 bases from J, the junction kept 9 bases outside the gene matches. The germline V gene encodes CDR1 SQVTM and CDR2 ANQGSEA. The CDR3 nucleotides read TGCAGCGTTCACAGCGGGATTCACGATGAGCAGTTCTTC. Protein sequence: CSVHSGIHDEQFF.

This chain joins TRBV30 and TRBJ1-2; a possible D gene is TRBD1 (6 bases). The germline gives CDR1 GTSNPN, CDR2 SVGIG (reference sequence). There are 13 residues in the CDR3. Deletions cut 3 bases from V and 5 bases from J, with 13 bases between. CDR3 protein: CAWSPMRGYGYTF. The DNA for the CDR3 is TGTGCCTGGAGCCCTATGAGGGGGTATGGCTACACCTTC.

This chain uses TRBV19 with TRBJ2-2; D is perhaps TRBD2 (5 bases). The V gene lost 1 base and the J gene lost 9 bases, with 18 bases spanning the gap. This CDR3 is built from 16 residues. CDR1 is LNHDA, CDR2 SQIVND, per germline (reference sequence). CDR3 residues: CASSIVPGLPSWELFF. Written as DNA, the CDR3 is TGTGCCAGTAGTATAGTTCCTGGACTCCCGTCTTGGGAGCTGTTTTTT.

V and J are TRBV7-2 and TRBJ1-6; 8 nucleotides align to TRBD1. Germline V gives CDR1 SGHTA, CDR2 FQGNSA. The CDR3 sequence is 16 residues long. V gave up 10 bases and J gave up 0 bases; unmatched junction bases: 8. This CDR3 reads CAIPWDRRSYNSPLHF. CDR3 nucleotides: TGTGCCATCCCATGGGACAGGCGCTCCTATAATTCACCCCTCCACTTT.

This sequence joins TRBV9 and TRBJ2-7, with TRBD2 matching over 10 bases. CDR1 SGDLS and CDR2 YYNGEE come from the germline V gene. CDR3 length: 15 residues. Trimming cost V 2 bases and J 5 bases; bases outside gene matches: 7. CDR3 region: CASSVSAGGPHEQYF. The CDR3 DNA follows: TGTGCCAGCAGCGTCTCAGCGGGGGGGCCACACGAGCAGTACTTC.

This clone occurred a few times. DNA of the CDR3: TGTGCCAGCAGCCAGGGTAATGAGCAGTTCTTC. Its protein is CASSQGNEQFF. V and J are TRBV6-6 and TRBJ2-1; perhaps TRBD1 as D (5 bases). The CDR3 is 11 residues long. The germline gives CDR1 MNHNY, CDR2 SVGAGI (reference sequence). V lost 6 bases, J lost 7 bases, and 7 bases lay in between.

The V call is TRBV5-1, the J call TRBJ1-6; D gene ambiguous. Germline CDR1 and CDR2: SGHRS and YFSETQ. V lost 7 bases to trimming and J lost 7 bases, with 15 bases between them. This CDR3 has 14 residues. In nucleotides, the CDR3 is TGCGCCAGCCAACTCATGCCGCAAAATTCACCCCTCCACTTT. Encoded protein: CASQLMPQNSPLHF.

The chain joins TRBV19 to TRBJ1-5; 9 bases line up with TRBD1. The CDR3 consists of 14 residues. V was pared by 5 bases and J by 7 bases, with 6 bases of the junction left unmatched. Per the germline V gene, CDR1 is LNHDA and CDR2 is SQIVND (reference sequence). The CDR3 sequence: CASSQDRGGQPQHF. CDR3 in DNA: TGTGCCAGTAGTCAGGACAGGGGAGGACAGCCCCAGCATTTT.

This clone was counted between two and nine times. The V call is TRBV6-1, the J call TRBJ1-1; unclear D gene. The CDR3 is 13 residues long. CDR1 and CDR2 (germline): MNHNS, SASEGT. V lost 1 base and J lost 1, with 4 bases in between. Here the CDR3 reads CASSEGRNTEAFF. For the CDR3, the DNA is TGTGCCAGCAGTGAAGGGAGGAACACTGAAGCTTTCTTT.

The DNA for the CDR3 is TGTGCCAGCAGCGCGCGGGGTCTCACGGGCGAGCAGTACTTC. It yields the protein CASSARGLTGEQYF. The V call is TRBV9, the J call TRBJ2-7; possible D gene TRBD2, 6 bases. The germline gives CDR1 SGDLS, CDR2 YYNGEE. The CDR3 runs to 14 residues. Trimming shortened V by 3 bases and J by 6 bases, and 16 bases separated the two germline ends.

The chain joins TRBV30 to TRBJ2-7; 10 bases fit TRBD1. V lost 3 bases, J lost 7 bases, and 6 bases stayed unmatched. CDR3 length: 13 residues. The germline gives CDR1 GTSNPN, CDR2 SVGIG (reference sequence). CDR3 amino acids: CAWRGQGWREQYF. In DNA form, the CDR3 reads TGTGCCTGGAGGGGACAGGGGTGGAGGGAGCAGTACTTC.